The present T cell receptor beta chain was sequenced within a study of cytomegalovirus exposure and HLA in healthy donors. Worth noting for this clone: A junction end diverges from the germline sequence, so it may reflect a read error.

The PCR used 60 Vbeta and 13 Jbeta primers. Data came from immunoSEQ multiplex PCR; TCRdb stores just in-frame clones and leaves some out. The repertoire consists of about 190,000 clones, with 75% to 90% occurring once and the leading ten covering roughly 2.6%. This CDR3 has 14 residues. Germline V gene sequence: CDR1 MNHEY, CDR2 SVGAGI. The gene calls are TRBV6-5 and TRBJ1-1, with D hard to call. Specimen: PBMCs. This sequence originates from a woman between 45 and 60 years old in good health and CMV-seropositive. The CDR3 spells CASTYTSGNTEAFF. As DNA, the CDR3 is TGTGCCAGCACTTACACCTCCGGGAACACTGAAGCTTTCTTT.